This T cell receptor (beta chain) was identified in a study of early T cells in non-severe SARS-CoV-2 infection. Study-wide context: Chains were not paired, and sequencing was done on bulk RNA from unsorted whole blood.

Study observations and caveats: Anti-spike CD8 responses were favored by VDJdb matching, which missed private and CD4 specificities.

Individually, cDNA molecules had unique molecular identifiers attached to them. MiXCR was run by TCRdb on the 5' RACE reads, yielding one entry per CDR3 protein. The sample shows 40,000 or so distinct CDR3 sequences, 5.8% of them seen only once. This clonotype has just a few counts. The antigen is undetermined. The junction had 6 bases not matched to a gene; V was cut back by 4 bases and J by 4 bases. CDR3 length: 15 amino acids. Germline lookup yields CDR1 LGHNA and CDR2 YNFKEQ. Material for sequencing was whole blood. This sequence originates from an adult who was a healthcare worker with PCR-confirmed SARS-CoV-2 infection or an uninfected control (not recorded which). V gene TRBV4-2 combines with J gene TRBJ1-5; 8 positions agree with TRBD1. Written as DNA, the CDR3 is TGTGCCAGCAGCCCACAGGGGGGGGGTAATCAGCCCCAGCATTTT. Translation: CASSPQGGGNQPQHF.